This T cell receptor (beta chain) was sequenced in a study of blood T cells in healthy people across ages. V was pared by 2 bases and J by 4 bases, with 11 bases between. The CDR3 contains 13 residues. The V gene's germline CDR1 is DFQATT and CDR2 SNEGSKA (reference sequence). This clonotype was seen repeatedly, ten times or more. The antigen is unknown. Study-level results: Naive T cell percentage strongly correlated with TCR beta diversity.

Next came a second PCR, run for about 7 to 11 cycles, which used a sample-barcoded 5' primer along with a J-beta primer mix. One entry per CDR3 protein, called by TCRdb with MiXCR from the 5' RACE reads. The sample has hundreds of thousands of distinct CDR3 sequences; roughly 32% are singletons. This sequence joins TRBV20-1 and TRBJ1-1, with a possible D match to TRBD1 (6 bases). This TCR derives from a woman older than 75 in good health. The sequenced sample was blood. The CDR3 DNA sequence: TGCAGTGCTAGAAGGGAGGGGGTCACTGAAGCTTTCTTT. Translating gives CSARREGVTEAFF.